This T cell receptor beta chain was sequenced during a study of T-cell reconstitution after alpha-beta-depleted transplantation in children. Study results and limitations: About two months after transplant, alpha-beta T cells reportedly came from several hundred expanded graft clones. At the one-year point after transplant, T-cell counts and TCRbeta diversity were found to come mostly from T cells that had been newly produced.

The CDR3 covers 18 residues. Germline V CDR1 and CDR2: MNHEY, SVGEGT. Trimming took 1 base from V and 0 from J; bases not matched to a gene: 8. The authors prepared the TCRbeta library with unique molecular identifiers. TCRdb analysed the PCR reads with MiXCR anew, one entry per CDR3 protein. The data contain around 25,000 distinct CDR3 sequences, about a sixth of them singletons. In regard to this clonotype: Its antigen is as yet unknown.

The V call is TRBV6-2 or TRBV6-3, the J call TRBJ2-3, with TRBD2 matching over 9 bases. The starting material was PBMCs, mostly from graft donor cells, obtained 60 days after TCRalphabeta/CD19-depleted stem cell transplant. This TCR was recovered from a male patient between 2 and 10 years old who had a stem cell transplant for acute lymphoblastic leukemia, so the T cells may come from the graft donor. Written as DNA, the CDR3 is TGTGCCAGCAGTTACTATTTTGGTAGCGGGGGCAGCACAGATACGCAGTATTTT. It yields the protein CASSYYFGSGGSTDTQYF.